The clone carrying this TCR beta chain was seen more than once but under ten times. This specimen comes from a study of blood T cell repertoires in COVID-19. The CDR3 length is 16 residues. CDR1 is MNHNS and CDR2 is SASEGT in the germline V gene. Trimming took 4 bases from V and 0 from J, leaving 13 bases between them. Generated by immunoSEQ multiplex PCR, the TCRdb table keeps only in-frame clones and is missing some. The data hold 320,000 or so clones, with over 75% observed a single time. V gene TRBV6-1 combines with J gene TRBJ1-5, with D unclear. The sequenced sample was PBMCs or T cells enriched from blood (not recorded which). The sequence was obtained from a woman aged 25 to 39 who had recovered from COVID-19. The CDR3 nucleotides are TGTGCCAGCAGTGCCTGGCAGACAAATAGCAATCAGCCCCAGCATTTT. Its protein product is CASSAWQTNSNQPQHF.